This TCR beta chain was sequenced during a study of OX40 agonist ivuxolimab in advanced cancers. On the study more broadly: Ivuxolimab doses were 0.01, 0.1, 0.3, 1.5, 3 or 10 mg/kg every 2 weeks. Of the participants, under 50% had some prior anti-PD-1, anti-PD-L1 or anti-CTLA-4 therapy, which was allowed.

Study-level points and caveats: With doses of 0.1-3.0 mg/kg, partial responders showed among the lowest clonal expansion. Averaging showed that CD8+ T cells had more expanded clones than CD4+ did.

The data were produced by immunoSEQ multiplex PCR, yet TCRdb's version contains in-frame clones alone and is incomplete. The table records around 60,000 clones, 80% to 90% of them present only once. On this clone itself: Its antigen is currently unknown.

CDR3 length equals 13 residues. Germline CDR1 is SGDLS and CDR2 is YYNGEE. Trimming removed 0 bases from V and 6 bases from J, with 10 bases in between. The chain is built from TRBV9 and TRBJ2-7; D perhaps matches TRBD2 (6 bases). The sample was CD4+ or CD8+ T cells sorted from blood, taken in a trial of the OX40 agonist ivuxolimab. The origin of this receptor is an adult with an advanced solid tumor such as melanoma, head and neck, liver or kidney cancer. The CDR3 spells CASSVAVGGEQYF. The CDR3 region has the DNA TGTGCCAGCAGCGTAGCTGTCGGGGGCGAGCAGTACTTC.